This record looks at one T cell receptor beta chain sequence and its context. Authors' processing steps: Amplification from reference gene primers served as the basis for estimated nucleated cell counts. TCRdb keeps only in-frame clones here, not all; method: immunoSEQ multiplex PCR. V and J calls and clone size come straight from that table; D and trimming were deduced from the DNA. The sample yields under 250,000 clones, 89% seen once. The sample belongs to a study of blood T cell repertoires in COVID-19. About the research overall: The United States, Italy and Spain supplied acute and convalescent COVID-19 samples. PBMCs, B-cell-depleted T cells, or T cells provided the cDNA or gDNA that made up the material.

Sequencing used peripheral blood. This clonotype was obtained from a man between 60 and 75 years old who had recovered from COVID-19.

The DNA for the CDR3 is TGCGCCAGCAGCTTGGAGGGGGCGCTCAGTTCACCCCTCCACTTT. Its translation: CASSLEGALSSPLHF. This chain links TRBV5-1 with TRBJ1-6; TRBD1 agrees at 7 bases. The CDR3 has 15 amino acids. Germline assignment: CDR1 SGHRS and CDR2 YFSETQ. V was pared by 0 bases and J by 9 bases, with 6 bases of the junction left unmatched.